This paragraph reports one T cell receptor beta chain. The antigen is undetermined. In the original workflow: Filtering differed because ImmunoSEQ produced junction-only sequences that carried no quality scores. Sequencing used immunoSEQ multiplex PCR; TCRdb keeps in-frame clones, though not all of them. V, J and clone size were drawn from that table, and D and trimming were deduced from the DNA. This table has hundreds of thousands of clones, 90% to 98% appearing once. This entry comes from a study of shared clonotypes between healthy human individuals. Study in general: Used for every donor were three CD4 naive, three CD4 memory, two CD8 naive and one CD8 memory plate. Study-wide results and limits: Blood was the only sampled material, and tissue repertoires likely differ. Clonotypes that were shared across a few donors made up 4% to 6% of naive CD4 clonotypes.

CD8 cells regarded as naive lacked CD45RO, were positively chosen for CCR7, and omitted terminally differentiated effector memory CD45RA+ cells. The CDR3 is made up of 13 amino acids. The V gene's germline CDR1 is MDHEN and CDR2 SYDVKM. With 2 bases removed from V and 5 bases from J, the gap between germline ends came to 8 bases. Sequencing was done on a sample of naive CD8+ T cells sorted from blood. The rearrangement uses TRBV28 and TRBJ2-3; D uncertain. This TCR was recovered from a man between 25 and 39 years old in good health. CDR3 residues: CASSLNLGDTQYF. The CDR3 nucleotides are TGTGCCAGCAGTTTAAATCTGGGAGATACGCAGTATTTT.